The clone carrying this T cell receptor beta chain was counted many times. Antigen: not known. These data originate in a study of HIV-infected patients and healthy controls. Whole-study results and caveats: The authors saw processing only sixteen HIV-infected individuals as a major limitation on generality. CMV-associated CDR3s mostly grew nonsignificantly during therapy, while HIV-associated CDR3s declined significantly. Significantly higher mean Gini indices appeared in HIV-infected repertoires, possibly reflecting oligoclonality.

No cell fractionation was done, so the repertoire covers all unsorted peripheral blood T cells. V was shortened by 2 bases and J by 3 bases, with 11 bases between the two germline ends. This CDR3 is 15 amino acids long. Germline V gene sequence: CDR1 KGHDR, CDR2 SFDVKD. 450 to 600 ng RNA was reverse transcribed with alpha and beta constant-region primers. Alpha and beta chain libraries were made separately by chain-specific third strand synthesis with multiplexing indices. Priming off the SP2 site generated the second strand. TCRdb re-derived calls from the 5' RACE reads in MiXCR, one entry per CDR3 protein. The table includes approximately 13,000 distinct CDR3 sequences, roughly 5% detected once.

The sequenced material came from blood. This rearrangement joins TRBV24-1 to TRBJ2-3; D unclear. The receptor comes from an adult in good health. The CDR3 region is CATSDSSRLTDTQYF. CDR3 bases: TGTGCCACCAGTGATTCGTCCCGGCTTACAGATACGCAGTATTTT.